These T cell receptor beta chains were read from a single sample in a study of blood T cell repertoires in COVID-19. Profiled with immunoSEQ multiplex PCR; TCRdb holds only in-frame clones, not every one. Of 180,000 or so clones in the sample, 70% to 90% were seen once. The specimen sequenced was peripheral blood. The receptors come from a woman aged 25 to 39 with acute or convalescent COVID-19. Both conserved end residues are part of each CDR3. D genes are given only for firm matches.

cdr3_aa: CASSFYRGDGYTF
cdr3_nt: TGTGCCAGCAGCTTTTACAGGGGCGATGGCTACACCTTC
v_call: TRBV7-9
d_call: TRBD1
j_call: TRBJ1-2

cdr3_aa: CASRTESSEKLFF
cdr3_nt: TGTGCCAGCCGGACTGAATCAAGCGAAAAACTGTTTTTT
v_call: TRBV19
d_call: .
j_call: TRBJ1-4

cdr3_aa: CASSPGTLDTQYF
cdr3_nt: TGTGCCAGCAGCCCCGGGACTCTAGATACGCAGTATTTT
v_call: TRBV9
d_call: .
j_call: TRBJ2-3

cdr3_aa: CAWGPDRNTIYF
cdr3_nt: TGTGCCTGGGGACCAGATAGAAACACCATATATTTT
v_call: TRBV30
d_call: .
j_call: TRBJ1-3

cdr3_aa: CASRTRRSTDTQYF
cdr3_nt: TGTGCCAGCAGGACGCGGAGATCCACAGATACGCAGTATTTT
v_call: TRBV6-5
d_call: .
j_call: TRBJ2-3

cdr3_aa: CASIGSLPNTGELFF
cdr3_nt: TGCGCCAGCATCGGGTCTCTACCGAACACCGGGGAGCTGTTTTTT
v_call: TRBV5-1
d_call: .
j_call: TRBJ2-2

cdr3_aa: CASSYRESSYNSPLHF
cdr3_nt: TGTGCCAGCAGTTATCGGGAGAGCTCCTATAATTCACCCCTCCACTTT
v_call: TRBV6-5
d_call: .
j_call: TRBJ1-6

cdr3_aa: CANPGHRSYEQYF
cdr3_nt: TGTGCCAATCCGGGACACCGTTCGTACGAGCAGTACTTC
v_call: TRBV27
d_call: .
j_call: TRBJ2-7

cdr3_aa: CASSEWAGQETQYF
cdr3_nt: TGTGCCAGCAGTGAATGGGCAGGGCAGGAGACCCAGTACTTC
v_call: TRBV2
d_call: .
j_call: TRBJ2-5

cdr3_aa: CASSVSVSGELFF
cdr3_nt: TGTGCCAGCAGTGTGTCCGTTAGCGGGGAGCTGTTTTTT
v_call: TRBV2
d_call: .
j_call: TRBJ2-2